The T cell receptor (beta chain) under discussion was sequenced for a study of blood T cells in healthy people across ages. A second PCR, run for roughly 7 to 12 cycles, used a sample-barcoded 5' primer plus a J-beta primer mix. TCRdb itself ran the 5' RACE reads through MiXCR, one entry per CDR3 protein. The data contain about 1.4 million distinct CDR3 sequences, approximately 60% of them singletons. Each individual donor underwent a draw of 8 to 10 milliliters of peripheral blood. CDR1 is SGHRS, CDR2 YFSETQ, per germline. There are 16 residues in the CDR3. The ends were cut back, 0 bases at V and 4 bases at J, with 16 bases in the middle. This clonotype came up once.

J is TRBJ2-5 and V is TRBV5-1; no clear D gene. The specimen was blood. This receptor was taken from a man aged 18 to 29 in good health. CDR3 in amino acids: CASSLAQTLTGETQYF. For the CDR3, the DNA is TGCGCCAGCAGCTTGGCCCAGACTCTTACGGGAGAGACCCAGTACTTC. Combining the CDR3 with reference TRBV5-1 and TRBJ2-5 gives the whole variable domain KAGVTQTPRYLIKTRGQQVTLSCSPISGHRSVSWYQQTPGQGLQFLFEYFSETQRNKGNFPGRFSGRQFSNSRSEMNVSTLELGDSALYLCASSLAQTLTGETQYFGPGTRLLVL.